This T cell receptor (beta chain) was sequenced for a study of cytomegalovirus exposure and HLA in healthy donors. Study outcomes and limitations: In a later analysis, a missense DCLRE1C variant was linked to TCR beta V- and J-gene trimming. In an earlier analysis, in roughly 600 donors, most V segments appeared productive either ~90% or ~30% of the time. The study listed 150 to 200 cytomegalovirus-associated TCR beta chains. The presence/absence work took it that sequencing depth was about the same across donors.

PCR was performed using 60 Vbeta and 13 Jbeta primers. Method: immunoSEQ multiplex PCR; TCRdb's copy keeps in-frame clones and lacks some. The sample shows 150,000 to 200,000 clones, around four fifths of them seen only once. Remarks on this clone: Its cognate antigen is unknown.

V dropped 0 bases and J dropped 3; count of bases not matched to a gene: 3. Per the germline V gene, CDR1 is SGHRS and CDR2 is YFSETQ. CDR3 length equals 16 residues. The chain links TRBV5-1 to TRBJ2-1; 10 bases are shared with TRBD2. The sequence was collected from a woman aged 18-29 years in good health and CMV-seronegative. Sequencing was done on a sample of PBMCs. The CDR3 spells CASSLGAGGYYNEQFF. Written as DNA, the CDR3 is TGCGCCAGCAGCTTGGGAGCGGGGGGGTACTACAATGAGCAGTTCTTC. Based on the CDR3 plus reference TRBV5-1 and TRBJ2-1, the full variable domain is KAGVTQTPRYLIKTRGQQVTLSCSPISGHRSVSWYQQTPGQGLQFLFEYFSETQRNKGNFPGRFSGRQFSNSRSEMNVSTLELGDSALYLCASSLGAGGYYNEQFFGPGTRLTVL.